Described below is a single T cell receptor beta chain sequence and its context. The data originate from a study of shared clonotypes between healthy human individuals. Positive CCR7 selection of CD45RO-negative cells yielded the naive CD8 cells, and terminally differentiated effector memory CD45RA+ cells were excluded. This CDR3 region has 17 residues. The V end lost 4 bases, the J end lost 7 bases, and 21 bases lay between the germline ends. From germline, CDR1 is SGDLS and CDR2 YYNGEE. The run depth of the assay was deep. Data came from immunoSEQ multiplex PCR; TCRdb stores just in-frame clones and leaves some out. The sample consists of some 2 million clones, over 85% of them appearing once.

The rearrangement uses TRBV9 and TRBJ1-6, with D unresolved. This clonotype originated in a man aged 18 to 29 in good health. Material for sequencing was naive CD8+ T cells sorted from blood. The DNA for the CDR3 is TGTGCCAGCAGCCCTAGCTCGGGAGGGTTGAGCAATTCACCCCTCCACTTT. It encodes CASSPSSGGLSNSPLHF.